The rows below give T cell receptor beta chains drawn from one sample of a study of blood T cell repertoires in COVID-19. Using immunoSEQ multiplex PCR, the repertoire was profiled, and TCRdb retains in-frame clones only, with some absent. Of about 140,000 clones in the sample, approximately 80% were seen once. Sequences were obtained from PBMCs or T cells enriched from blood (not recorded which). All receptors derive from a woman under 30 who had been exposed to COVID-19. The CDR3 runs from the conserved cysteine through the conserved F or W. D genes are given only for firm matches. Some rows mark clone size as missing; the rest say once, few, many or name a class of expanded clone.

>.|TRBJ2-3|TRBV30|TRBD2
CAWSVTSGSPDTQYF
TGTGCCTGGAGTGTTACTAGCGGGAGCCCAGATACGCAGTATTTT
>.|TRBJ2-3|TRBV5-4|TRBD2
CASSLGSASGRGDTQYF
TGTGCCAGCAGCTTGGGTTCCGCTAGCGGGAGGGGAGATACGCAGTATTTT
>.|TRBJ2-2|TRBV9|.
CASSVGWGANTGELFF
TGTGCCAGCAGCGTAGGCTGGGGGGCGAACACCGGGGAGCTGTTTTTT
>.|TRBJ2-2|TRBV9|TRBD2
CASSARLAGVNGELFF
TGTGCCAGCAGCGCCAGACTAGCGGGAGTGAACGGGGAGCTGTTTTTT
>.|TRBJ1-2|TRBV24-1|.
CATQSGGRDLANYGYTF
TGTGCCACGCAAAGCGGGGGCCGCGACTTAGCTAACTATGGCTACACCTTC
>.|TRBJ2-2|TRBV1|.
CTSSQASRRGDTGELFF
TGCACCAGCAGCCAAGCCTCGCGGAGAGGTGACACCGGGGAGCTGTTTTTT
>.|TRBJ1-6|TRBV19|TRBD1
CASSRDRLDSPLHF
TGTGCCAGTAGTAGGGACAGGCTTGATTCACCCCTCCACTTT
>.|TRBJ2-1|TRBV9|.
CASSVSSASSYNEQFF
TGTGCCAGCAGCGTTTCTAGCGCGAGCTCCTACAATGAGCAGTTCTTC
>.|TRBJ2-7|TRBV5-1|TRBD2
CASSFRTSGSSSYEQYF
TGCGCCAGCAGCTTCCGGACTAGCGGGTCGAGCTCCTACGAGCAGTACTTC
>.|TRBJ2-1|TRBV5-1|TRBD2
CASSSPGRGLEANEQFF
TGCGCCAGCAGCTCACCAGGGAGGGGACTAGAGGCCAATGAGCAGTTCTTC
>.|TRBJ1-5|TRBV19|TRBD1
CASSTHRGASNQPQHF
TGTGCCAGTAGTACCCACAGGGGTGCTAGCAATCAGCCCCAGCATTTT
>.|TRBJ2-7|TRBV29-1|TRBD2
CSVRTSGRNEQYF
TGCAGCGTGAGGACTAGCGGGAGAAACGAGCAGTACTTC
>.|TRBJ2-7|TRBV7-9|TRBD2
CASNPPAGVRYEQYF
TGTGCCAGCAACCCACCGGCGGGAGTACGGTACGAGCAGTACTTC
>.|TRBJ2-3|TRBV6-5|.
CASSFRGDLTDTQYF
TGTGCCAGCAGTTTCCGCGGGGACTTAACAGATACGCAGTATTTT
>.|TRBJ2-3|TRBV9|.
CASSVGGYSADTQYF
TGTGCCAGCAGCGTAGGGGGTTATAGCGCAGATACGCAGTATTTT
>.|TRBJ2-3|TRBV4-2|TRBD2
CASSPPNELAGGPDTQYF
TGTGCCAGCAGCCCCCCCAATGAGCTAGCGGGAGGTCCAGATACGCAGTATTTT
>.|TRBJ2-1|TRBV14|TRBD2
CASTSGDYRRNEQFF
TGTGCCAGCACCTCTGGGGACTACCGCCGGAATGAGCAGTTCTTC
>.|TRBJ1-4|TRBV14|.
CASSQRDTRREKLFF
TGTGCCAGCAGCCAAAGGGACACACGAAGGGAAAAACTGTTTTTT
>.|TRBJ2-5|TRBV7-9|TRBD2
CASKLGGALAGGFQETQYF
TGTGCCAGCAAACTAGGGGGGGCCTTAGCGGGAGGCTTCCAAGAGACCCAGTACTTC
>.|TRBJ1-2|TRBV30|TRBD1
CAWSTGGVYGYTF
TGTGCCTGGAGTACAGGGGGCGTCTATGGCTACACCTTC
>many|TRBJ1-6|TRBV23-1|.
CASSQSPRGHSPLHF
TGCGCCAGCAGTCAATCCCCCAGGGGCCATTCACCCCTCCACTTT
>few|TRBJ2-7|TRBV27|.
CASRLEYYGTYEQYF
TGTGCCAGCAGATTGGAGTATTACGGAACCTACGAGCAGTACTTC
>.|TRBJ2-7|TRBV7-2|TRBD2
CASSPGLARYEQYF
TGTGCCAGCAGCCCGGGACTAGCGAGATACGAGCAGTACTTC
>.|TRBJ2-3|TRBV5-1|.
CASSLPGRKDTQYF
TGCGCCAGCAGCTTACCGGGGAGAAAAGATACGCAGTATTTT
>.|TRBJ2-3|TRBV6-2/TRBV6-3|TRBD2
CASSYSRQAGAPGTDTQYF
TGTGCCAGCAGTTACTCCAGGCAAGCGGGAGCGCCGGGGACAGATACGCAGTATTTT
>.|TRBJ2-1|TRBV7-9|TRBD1
CASSDILTGGNYNEQFF
TGTGCCAGCAGCGACATTTTGACAGGGGGCAACTACAATGAGCAGTTCTTC
>.|TRBJ2-1|TRBV2|.
CASSRAGSSYNEQFF
TGTGCCAGCTCCCGAGCCGGGAGCTCCTACAATGAGCAGTTCTTC
>.|TRBJ2-4|TRBV11-1|.
CASSTRPGGAKNIQYF
TGTGCCAGCAGCACCCGACCGGGCGGGGCAAAAAACATTCAGTACTTC
>.|TRBJ2-2|TRBV30|.
CAWSTGGAYGELFF
TGTGCCTGGTCCACTGGGGGGGCGTACGGGGAGCTGTTTTTT
>.|TRBJ1-2|TRBV29-1|.
CSVRQPPYGYTF
TGCAGCGTTCGACAGCCTCCCTATGGCTACACCTTC
>.|TRBJ2-7|TRBV6-2/TRBV6-3|.
CASSYPIQGIEQYF
TGTGCCAGCAGTTACCCCATTCAGGGGATCGAGCAGTACTTC
>.|TRBJ1-2|TRBV28|.
CASSARQSQHYGYTF
TGTGCCAGCAGTGCCCGACAGAGCCAGCACTATGGCTACACCTTC
>.|TRBJ2-7|TRBV5-6|TRBD1
CASSYGQGPYEQYF
TGTGCCAGCAGCTACGGACAGGGACCCTACGAGCAGTACTTC
>.|TRBJ1-1|TRBV27|.
CASNTLGVNTEAFF
TGTGCCAGCAATACCCTTGGAGTGAACACTGAAGCTTTCTTT
>.|TRBJ2-7|TRBV10-1|TRBD2
CASRTGTSSDEQYF
TGCGCCAGCAGGACCGGGACTAGCTCCGACGAGCAGTACTTC
>.|TRBJ1-4|TRBV6-2/TRBV6-3|.
CASSTEVEATNEKLFF
TGTGCCAGCAGTACCGAAGTCGAGGCAACTAATGAAAAACTGTTTTTT
>.|TRBJ1-2|TRBV12-3/TRBV12-4|.
CASSLGQIYGYTF
TGTGCCAGCAGTTTAGGACAGATTTATGGCTACACCTTC
>.|TRBJ2-1|TRBV3-1/TRBV3-2|.
CASSLTYGSYNEQFF
TGTGCCAGCAGCCTCACTTATGGTTCCTACAATGAGCAGTTCTTC
>.|TRBJ2-3|TRBV6-2/TRBV6-3|.
CASSYLTDTQYF
TGTGCCAGCAGTTATTTAACAGATACGCAGTATTTT
>few|TRBJ1-2|TRBV27|TRBD1
CASSLRLTGGAYGYTF
TGTGCCAGCAGTTTACGTCTTACAGGGGGGGCCTATGGCTACACCTTC
>.|TRBJ1-4|TRBV9|.
CASSPPPSHGSEKLFF
TGTGCCAGCAGCCCCCCTCCCAGTCACGGGAGTGAAAAACTGTTTTTT
>.|TRBJ2-7|TRBV5-8|.
CASSLSLSYEQYF
TGTGCCAGCAGCTTGTCCCTCTCCTACGAGCAGTACTTC
>.|TRBJ1-2|TRBV9|.
CASSDRAGPLPQSLYYGYTF
TGTGCCAGCAGCGACCGGGCAGGGCCCCTTCCACAATCCCTCTACTATGGCTACACCTTC
>.|TRBJ2-1|TRBV7-9|TRBD2
CASSPAGSSGIRGEQFF
TGTGCCAGCAGCCCCGCAGGATCTAGCGGGATCAGGGGTGAGCAGTTCTTC
>.|TRBJ2-3|TRBV4-1|.
CASSQAQDTWTSTDTQYF
TGCGCCAGCAGCCAAGCGCAGGACACCTGGACGAGCACAGATACGCAGTATTTT
>few|TRBJ1-1|TRBV25-1|TRBD1
CASNRRDRALNTEAFF
TGTGCCAGCAATCGACGGGACAGGGCCCTGAACACTGAAGCTTTCTTT
>.|TRBJ1-5|TRBV6-5|.
CASSTGRGGQPQHF
TGTGCCAGCAGCACCGGGAGGGGCGGTCAGCCCCAGCATTTT
>.|TRBJ1-2|TRBV28|.
CASRWDTQNYGYTF
TGTGCCAGCCGCTGGGACACCCAAAACTATGGCTACACCTTC
>once|TRBJ2-1|TRBV9|TRBD2
CASSARTSGRSYNEQFF
TGTGCCAGCAGCGCCCGGACTAGCGGGAGGTCATACAATGAGCAGTTCTTC